The sequence of this T cell receptor (beta chain) was determined in a study of prognosis after radiotherapy for stage I lung cancer. The V end was cut by 0 bases, the J end by 1 base, with 12 bases between. The germline CDR1 and CDR2 sequences are SGHNT and YENEEA. The CDR3 spans 16 residues. By two-round multiplex PCR, the TCR beta CDR3 was amplified from genomic DNA. First-round PCR used primers specific to each TRBV and TRBJ gene. Each CDR3 protein gets one entry after TCRdb re-called the multiplex PCR reads with MiXCR. Found here are about 12,000 distinct CDR3 sequences, nearly 55% of them singletons; the top ten hold 20% to 25%.

The specimen comprised PBMCs, sampled before or after stereotactic body radiation therapy (not recorded which). The origin of this receptor is a donor of 50 years or more with non-small cell lung cancer. This chain links TRBV11-3 with TRBJ2-5; D unclear. CDR3 sequence (DNA): TGTGCCAGCAGCTTAGAGGGTGCGTCCCTCCAAGAGACCCAGTACTTC. Its protein is CASSLEGASLQETQYF.